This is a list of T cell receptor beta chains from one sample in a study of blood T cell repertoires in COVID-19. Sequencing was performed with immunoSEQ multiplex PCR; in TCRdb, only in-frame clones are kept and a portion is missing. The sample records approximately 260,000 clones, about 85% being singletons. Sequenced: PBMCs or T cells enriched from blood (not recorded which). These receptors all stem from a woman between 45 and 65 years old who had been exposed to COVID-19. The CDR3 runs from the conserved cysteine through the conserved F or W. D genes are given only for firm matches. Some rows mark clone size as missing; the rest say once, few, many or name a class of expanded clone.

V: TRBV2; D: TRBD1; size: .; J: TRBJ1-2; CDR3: CASSEAGTGDIYGYTF; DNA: TGTGCCAGCAGTGAAGCTGGGACAGGGGATATCTATGGCTACACCTTC
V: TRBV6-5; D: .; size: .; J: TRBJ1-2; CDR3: CASRRGQGKTGYTF; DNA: TGTGCCAGCAGAAGAGGGCAGGGGAAGACTGGCTACACCTTC
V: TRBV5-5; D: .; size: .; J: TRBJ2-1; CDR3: CASGRAVGNEQFF; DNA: TGTGCCAGTGGGCGGGCCGTGGGCAATGAGCAGTTCTTC
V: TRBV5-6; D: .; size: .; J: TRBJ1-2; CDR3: CASSASGGRDYGYTF; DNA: TGTGCCAGCAGCGCTTCGGGGGGACGGGACTATGGCTACACCTTC
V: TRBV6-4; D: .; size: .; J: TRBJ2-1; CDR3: CASSRDSPNEQFF; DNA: TGTGCCAGCAGTCGCGACAGCCCCAATGAGCAGTTCTTC
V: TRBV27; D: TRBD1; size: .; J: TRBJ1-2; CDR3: CASSLGTGGLYGYTF; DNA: TGTGCCAGCAGTCTCGGGACAGGGGGTTTGTATGGCTACACCTTC
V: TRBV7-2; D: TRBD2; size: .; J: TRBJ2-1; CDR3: CASSSPSGAGGSFF; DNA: TGTGCCAGCAGCTCCCCCTCAGGGGCGGGGGGTTCGTTCTTC
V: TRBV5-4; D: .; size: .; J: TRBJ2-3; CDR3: CASSSSDGWPDTQYF; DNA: TGTGCCAGCAGCTCGTCCGACGGGTGGCCAGATACGCAGTATTTT
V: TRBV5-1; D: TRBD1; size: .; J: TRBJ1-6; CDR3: CASSEGANSPLHF; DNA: TGCGCCAGCAGCGAGGGGGCTAATTCACCCCTCCACTTT
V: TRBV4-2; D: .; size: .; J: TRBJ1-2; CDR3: CASSQAEGSQVGYTF; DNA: TGTGCCAGCAGCCAAGCCGAGGGCAGCCAGGTCGGCTACACCTTC
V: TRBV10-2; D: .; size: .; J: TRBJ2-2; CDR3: CASSPHTRTMTGELFF; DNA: TGCGCCAGCAGTCCCCACACCCGGACTATGACCGGGGAGCTGTTTTTT
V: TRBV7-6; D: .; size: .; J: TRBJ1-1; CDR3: CASSLAQGTNTEAFF; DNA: TGTGCCAGCAGCTTAGCACAGGGAACGAACACTGAAGCTTTCTTT
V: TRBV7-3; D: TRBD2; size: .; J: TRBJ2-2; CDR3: CASSLSTSGATGELFF; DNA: TGTGCCAGCAGCTTAAGTACTAGCGGGGCCACCGGGGAGCTGTTTTTT
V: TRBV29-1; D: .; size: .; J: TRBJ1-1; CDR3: CSGRNRGTEAFF; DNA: TGCAGCGGTAGGAATCGGGGGACTGAAGCTTTCTTT
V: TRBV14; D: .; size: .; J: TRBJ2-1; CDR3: CASSQDLGHSYNEQFF; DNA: TGTGCCAGCAGCCAAGATTTGGGGCACTCCTACAATGAGCAGTTCTTC
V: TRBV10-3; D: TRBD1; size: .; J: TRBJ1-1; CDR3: CAISDLGAGGTTEAFF; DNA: TGTGCCATCAGTGACCTCGGGGCAGGGGGCACGACTGAAGCTTTCTTT
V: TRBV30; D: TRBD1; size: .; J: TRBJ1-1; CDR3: CAWREWAGGQHRAFF; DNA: TGTGCCTGGAGGGAATGGGCAGGGGGCCAACACAGAGCTTTCTTT
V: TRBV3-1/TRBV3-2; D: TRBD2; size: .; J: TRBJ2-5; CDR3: CASSQGPFGGGAGETQYF; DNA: TGTGCCAGCAGCCAAGGCCCCTTTGGCGGGGGGGCCGGGGAGACCCAGTACTTC
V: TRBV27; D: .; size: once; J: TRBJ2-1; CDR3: CASSWGGRNEQFF; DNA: TGTGCCAGCAGTTGGGGGGGGCGCAATGAGCAGTTCTTC
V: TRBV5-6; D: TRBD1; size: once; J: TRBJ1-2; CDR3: CASSPDRANYGYTF; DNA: TGTGCCAGCAGCCCGGACAGGGCAAACTATGGCTACACCTTC
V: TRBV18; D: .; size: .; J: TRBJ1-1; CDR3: CASSAWGLNTEAFF; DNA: TGTGCCAGCTCGGCGTGGGGCCTGAACACTGAAGCTTTCTTT
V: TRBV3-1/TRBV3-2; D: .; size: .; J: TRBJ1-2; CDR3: CASSGGLTNYGYTF; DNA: TGTGCCAGCAGTGGGGGCTTAACTAACTATGGCTACACCTTC
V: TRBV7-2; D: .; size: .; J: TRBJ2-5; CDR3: CASSLSGLETQYF; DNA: TGTGCCAGCAGCTTATCAGGTCTCGAGACCCAGTACTTC
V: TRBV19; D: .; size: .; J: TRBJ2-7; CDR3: CASSIRAGAFSYEQYF; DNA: TGTGCCAGTAGTATACGGGCGGGGGCTTTCTCCTACGAGCAGTACTTC
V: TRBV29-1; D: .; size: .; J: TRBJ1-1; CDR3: CSVRSRGNTEAFF; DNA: TGCAGCGTTAGAAGCCGGGGGAACACTGAAGCTTTCTTT
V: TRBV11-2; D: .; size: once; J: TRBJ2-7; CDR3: CASSLGVGAEQYF; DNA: TGTGCCAGCAGCTTAGGGGTAGGGGCCGAGCAGTACTTC
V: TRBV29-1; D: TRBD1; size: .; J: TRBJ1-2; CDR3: CSVWNTGVDGYTF; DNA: TGCAGCGTTTGGAACACAGGGGTGGATGGCTACACCTTC
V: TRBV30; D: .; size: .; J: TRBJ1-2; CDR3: CAWSNWPSNYGYTF; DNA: TGTGCCTGGAGTAATTGGCCCTCTAACTATGGCTACACCTTC
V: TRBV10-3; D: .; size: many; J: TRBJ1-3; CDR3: CAISESEGTTIYF; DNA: TGTGCCATCAGTGAGTCGGAGGGGACCACCATATATTTT
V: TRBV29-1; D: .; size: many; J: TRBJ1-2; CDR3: CSVEGQGSNYGYTF; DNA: TGCAGCGTTGAAGGGCAGGGATCAAACTATGGCTACACCTTC
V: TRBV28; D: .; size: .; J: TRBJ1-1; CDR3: CASSKIRSNTEAFF; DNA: TGTGCCAGCAGTAAAATACGGTCGAACACTGAAGCTTTCTTT
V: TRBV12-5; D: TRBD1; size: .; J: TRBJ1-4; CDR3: CASGPDRGGEKLFF; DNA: TGTGCTAGTGGCCCCGACAGGGGAGGGGAAAAACTGTTTTTT
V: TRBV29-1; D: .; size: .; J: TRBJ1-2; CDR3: CSVDLIRGGRLYGYTF; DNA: TGCAGCGTCGATTTGATTAGGGGGGGCCGCCTCTATGGCTACACCTTC
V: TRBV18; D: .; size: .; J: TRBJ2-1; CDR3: CASSPRTGGYNEQFF; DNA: TGTGCCAGCTCACCCAGGACGGGCGGGTACAATGAGCAGTTCTTC
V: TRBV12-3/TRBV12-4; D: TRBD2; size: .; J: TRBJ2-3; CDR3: CASSFSGVDTQYF; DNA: TGTGCCAGCAGTTTTAGCGGGGTAGATACGCAGTATTTT
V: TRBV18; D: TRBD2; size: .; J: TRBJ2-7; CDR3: CASSPRTSGSSYEQYF; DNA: TGTGCCAGCTCACCACGTACTAGCGGGAGTTCCTACGAGCAGTACTTC
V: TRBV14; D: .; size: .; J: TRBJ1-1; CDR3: CASSQEIEASEAFF; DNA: TGTGCCAGCAGCCAAGAGATCGAGGCCTCTGAAGCTTTCTTT
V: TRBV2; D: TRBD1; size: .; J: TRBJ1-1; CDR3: CASSSSGQEAFF; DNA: TGTGCCAGCAGTAGCTCGGGACAGGAAGCTTTCTTT
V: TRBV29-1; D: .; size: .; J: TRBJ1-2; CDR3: CSVENGAYYGYTF; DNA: TGCAGCGTTGAGAATGGGGCCTACTATGGCTACACCTTC
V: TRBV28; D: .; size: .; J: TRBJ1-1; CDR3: CASSPIRVTEAFF; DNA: TGTGCCAGCAGTCCAATTCGGGTTACTGAAGCTTTCTTT
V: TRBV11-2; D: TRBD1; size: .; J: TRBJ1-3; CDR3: CASSRSGTGVSGNTIYF; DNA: TGTGCCAGCAGCCGCTCCGGGACAGGGGTATCTGGAAACACCATATATTTT
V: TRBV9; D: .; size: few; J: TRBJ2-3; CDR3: CASSDGSGLPTDTQYF; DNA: TGTGCCAGCAGCGACGGGTCGGGACTTCCCACAGATACGCAGTATTTT
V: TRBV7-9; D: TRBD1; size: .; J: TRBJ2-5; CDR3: CASSSGDREEETQYF; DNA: TGTGCCAGCAGCTCAGGGGACAGGGAAGAGGAGACCCAGTACTTC
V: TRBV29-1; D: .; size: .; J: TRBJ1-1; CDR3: CSVERQKDTEAFF; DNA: TGCAGCGTTGAAAGACAGAAAGATACTGAAGCTTTCTTT
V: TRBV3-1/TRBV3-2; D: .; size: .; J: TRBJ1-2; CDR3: CASSQVTGPYGYTF; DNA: TGTGCCAGCAGCCAAGTCACAGGTCCCTATGGCTACACCTTC
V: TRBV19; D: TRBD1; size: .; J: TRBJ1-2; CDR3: CASSAHTGAGYTF; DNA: TGTGCCAGTAGTGCCCACACAGGGGCCGGCTACACCTTC
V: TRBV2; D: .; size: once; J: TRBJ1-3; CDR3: CASGPQVNSGNTIYF; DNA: TGTGCCAGCGGGCCACAGGTTAACTCTGGAAACACCATATATTTT
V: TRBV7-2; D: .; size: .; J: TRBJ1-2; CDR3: CASRGLGNNYGYTF; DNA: TGTGCCAGCAGGGGACTGGGCAACAACTATGGCTACACCTTC
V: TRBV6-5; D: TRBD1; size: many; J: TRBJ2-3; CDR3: CASLKQGAGDTQYF; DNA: TGTGCCAGCCTAAAGCAGGGGGCAGGAGATACGCAGTATTTT
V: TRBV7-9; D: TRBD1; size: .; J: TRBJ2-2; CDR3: CASSPGTGATGELFF; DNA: TGTGCCAGCAGCCCAGGGACAGGGGCCACCGGGGAGCTGTTTTTT
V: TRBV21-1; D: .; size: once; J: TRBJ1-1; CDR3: CASSKAPKYDREGTEAFF; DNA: TGTGCCAGCAGCAAAGCGCCCAAATATGACAGGGAAGGGACTGAAGCTTTCTTT
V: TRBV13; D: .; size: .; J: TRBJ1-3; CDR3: CASSLYSSGNTIYF; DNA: TGTGCCAGCAGCTTATATTCGTCTGGAAACACCATATATTTT
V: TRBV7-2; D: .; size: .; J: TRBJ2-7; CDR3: CASSLGILGYEQYF; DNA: TGTGCCAGCAGCCTCGGGATTTTGGGCTACGAGCAGTACTTC
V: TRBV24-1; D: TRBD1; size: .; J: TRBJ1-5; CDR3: CATSDVGQGLSSGQPQHF; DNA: TGTGCCACCAGTGATGTTGGACAGGGGCTTTCCTCGGGGCAGCCCCAGCATTTT
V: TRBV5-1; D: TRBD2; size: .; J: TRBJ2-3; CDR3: CACGSGGGVAADTQYF; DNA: TGCGCCTGCGGGAGCGGCGGGGGGGTTGCGGCAGATACGCAGTATTTT
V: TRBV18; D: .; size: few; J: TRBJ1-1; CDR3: CASSSDNVYTEAFF; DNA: TGTGCCAGCTCCTCCGACAATGTCTACACTGAAGCTTTCTTT
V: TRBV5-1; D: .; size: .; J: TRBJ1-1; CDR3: CASSLSGANGAFF; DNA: TGCGCCAGCAGCTTGAGCGGGGCGAACGGAGCTTTCTTT
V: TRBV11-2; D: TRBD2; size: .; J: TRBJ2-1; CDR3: CASSLASGLNEQFF; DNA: TGTGCCAGCAGCTTAGCTAGCGGGCTTAATGAGCAGTTCTTC